This T cell receptor beta chain was recovered during a study of blood T cell repertoires in COVID-19. Study background: The study drew acute and convalescent COVID-19 samples from the United States, Italy and Spain.

Libraries were prepared by immunoSEQ multiplex PCR; TCRdb keeps only in-frame clonotypes and omits some of them. In the table there are about 59,000 clones, approximately 80% of which are singletons. CDR3 size: 14 residues. Input material: peripheral blood. The chain uses TRBV1 and TRBJ2-3; the table assigns TRBD2, which was not confirmed against the DNA. TRBV1 is termed a pseudogene. The TCR comes from a woman in her 70s with acute or convalescent COVID-19. As DNA, the CDR3 is TGCACCAGCACCGGGGGACTCCCGGCGAATACGCAGTATTTT. Translated: CTSTGGLPANTQYF.